The 14 T cell receptor beta chains listed next were all sequenced from one sample in a study of vaccination and CD4 T cells after COVID-19. These receptors have no identified antigens. Indicated treatment: approximately nine-day PBMC culture with coronavirus spike peptide pools or control peptides (ViraFEST assay). The assay that was used to sequence DNA from cultured CD4+ T cells was the Oncomine TCR Beta short-read assay. MiXCR was run by TCRdb on the PCR reads, yielding one entry per CDR3 protein. The sample holds nearly 15,000 distinct CDR3 sequences, 65% to 85% seen once. This specimen was CD4+ T cells from blood, cultured in vitro, taken after SARS-CoV-2 vaccination. The receptors come from a human donor who received a COVID-19 vaccine.

The rearrangement links TRBV11-3 to TRBJ1-1, with 7 bases that match TRBD1. Germline V gene sequence: CDR1 SGHNT, CDR2 YENEEA. The V gene end was trimmed by 5 bases and the J gene end by 2 bases; junction bases not matched to a gene: 5. The CDR3 sequence is 14 residues long. The CDR3 DNA sequence: TGTGCCAGCAGCCCCCGGGACAGAAACACTGAAGCTTTCTTT. Protein product: CASSPRDRNTEAFF.

The DNA for the CDR3 is TGTGCCAGCAGTTGGGACAGTAGCTCCTACGAGCAGTACTTC. It yields the protein CASSWDSSSYEQYF. This chain uses TRBV2 with TRBJ2-7; 7 bases agree with TRBD1. The J segment lost 0 bases and the V segment lost 5 bases, leaving 4 bases of the junction unmatched. In germline, CDR1 is SNHLY, CDR2 FYNNEI. The CDR3 sequence is 14 residues long. The full variable domain, in which reference TRBV2 and TRBJ2-7 provide the parts outside the CDR3, is EPEVTQTPSHQVTQMGQEVILRCVPISNHLYFYWYRQILGQKVEFLVSFYNNEISEKSEIFDDQFSVERPDGSNFTLKIRSTKLEDSAMYFCASSWDSSSYEQYFGPGTRLTVT.

The rearrangement uses TRBV6-1 and TRBJ2-5, with 12 bases matching TRBD1. J gave up 5 bases and V 6 bases, and 7 bases lay outside the gene matches. The CDR3 is 15 residues long. Germline loops: CDR1 MNHNS, CDR2 SASEGT. DNA of the CDR3: TGTGCCAGCAGGGGACAGGGGGCAGTCGGGGAGACCCAGTACTTC. Its translation: CASRGQGAVGETQYF.

The chain has TRBV6-1 and TRBJ2-5; D not resolved. Germline CDR1 is MNHNS and CDR2 is SASEGT. There are 13 residues in the CDR3. V was shortened by 7 bases and J by 2 bases, with 11 bases between the two germline ends. The CDR3 spells CASKRILQETQYF. Written as DNA, the CDR3 is TGTGCCAGCAAGCGAATTCTTCAAGAGACCCAGTACTTC.

The chain uses TRBV24-1 and TRBJ2-3, with D tentatively TRBD1 or TRBD2 (5 bases each). The CDR3 has 15 residues. Trimming took off 4 bases at V and 5 bases at J, with 15 bases between the two ends. Per germline, CDR1 KGHDR and CDR2 SFDVKD. CDR3 bases: TGTGCCACCAGTGACCCCACGGGGCAGGGAGATACGCAGTATTTT. Its translation is CATSDPTGQGDTQYF.

The J gene is TRBJ1-2, the V gene TRBV24-1; 9 nucleotides align to TRBD1. Trimming took 9 bases from V and 3 from J; bases not matched to a gene: 13. The germline V gene encodes CDR1 KGHDR and CDR2 SFDVKD. The CDR3 loop spans 16 amino acids. The CDR3 DNA follows: TGTGCCACCCGGGGGACAGGGAAGGGCTTGGACTATGGCTACACCTTC. It codes for CATRGTGKGLDYGYTF.

This rearrangement joins TRBV19 to TRBJ1-1; 8 bases match TRBD1. Germline CDR1 is LNHDA and CDR2 is SQIVND (reference sequence). The CDR3 totals 12 residues. Losses at the gene ends were 7 bases for V and 3 bases for J; bases not matched to a gene: 1. The CDR3 region has the DNA TGTGCCAGTATGGACAGGGACACTGAAGCTTTCTTT. Amino acid sequence: CASMDRDTEAFF.

The chain links TRBV6-4 to TRBJ1-2; 9 bases map to TRBD1. V lost 0 bases to trimming and J lost 6 bases; unmatched junction nucleotides: 2. There are 14 residues in the CDR3. Looked up from germline, CDR1 is MRHNA and CDR2 is SNTAGT. CDR3 region: CASSDSGQGHGYTF. The CDR3, as DNA: TGTGCCAGCAGTGACTCGGGACAGGGCCATGGCTACACCTTC.

The chain joins TRBV7-3 to TRBJ1-1; D unclear. Germline values: CDR1 SGHTA, CDR2 FQGTGA. The CDR3 has 14 amino acids. Trimming pared 7 bases from V and 4 bases from J, leaving 16 bases between. This CDR3 reads CASNPDGEGTEAFF. CDR3 bases: TGTGCCAGCAACCCGGACGGTGAGGGCACTGAAGCTTTCTTT.

The V call is TRBV12-3 or TRBV12-4, the J call TRBJ2-3; D gene unclear. Between the trimmed V and J ends, which lost 8 bases and 1 base, there was a span of 4 bases. CDR3 size: 11 residues. CDR3 amino acids: CASAGTDTQYF. The DNA of the CDR3 is TGTGCCAGCGCGGGCACAGATACGCAGTATTTT.

V is TRBV3-1 and J is TRBJ1-6; 9 bases agree with TRBD1. V lost 6 bases to trimming and J lost 6 bases; unmatched junction nucleotides: 3. Germline CDR1 reads LGHDT; CDR2 reads YNNKEL (reference sequence). The CDR3 contains 14 residues. The CDR3 nucleotides are TGTGCCAGCAGTAACAGGGGGCCTAATTCACCCCTCCACTTT. Translation: CASSNRGPNSPLHF.

This clonotype was detected a few times. The genes are TRBV24-1 and TRBJ2-5; D uncertain. The CDR3 spans 14 residues. From germline, CDR1 is KGHDR and CDR2 SFDVKD. The ends were cut back, 6 bases at V and 0 bases at J, with 10 bases in the middle. The CDR3 region is CATSHPVHQETQYF. In nucleotides, the CDR3 is TGTGCCACCAGTCACCCAGTACACCAAGAGACCCAGTACTTC.

The chain employs TRBV7-2 and TRBJ2-7; the D call may be TRBD1 or TRBD2 (6 bases each). The germline CDR1 and CDR2 sequences are SGHTA and FQGNSA. The length of the CDR3 is 16 residues. V was cut by 0 bases and J by 0 bases, with 12 bases left in between. In nucleotides, the CDR3 is TGTGCCAGCAGCTTAGCGGGGGGCGCATCCTCCTACGAGCAGTACTTC. Translation gives CASSLAGGASSYEQYF.

V is TRBV27 and J is TRBJ1-6; 7 bases are shared with TRBD1. The CDR3 sequence is 15 residues long. From germline, CDR1 is MNHEY and CDR2 SMNVEV (reference sequence). J gave up 4 bases and V 0 bases, and 0 bases lay outside the gene matches. CDR3 amino acids: CASSLSGQYNSPLHF. The CDR3 coding sequence is TGTGCCAGCAGTTTATCGGGACAGTATAATTCACCCCTCCACTTT.